One sample yielded the 24 T cell receptor beta chains listed below, sequenced in a study of blood T cell repertoires in COVID-19. Clones were sequenced by immunoSEQ multiplex PCR, and TCRdb holds only the in-frame ones, with some missing. Of some 320,000 clones in the sample, about 90% were seen once. Sequencing input: peripheral blood. All receptors come from a woman younger than 45 with COVID-19, enrolled during active disease.

In its sample, this clone was seen a few times. The genes are TRBV2 and TRBJ2-5; D not resolved. V lost 7 bases to trimming and J lost 5 bases, with 14 bases between them. CDR3 length: 13 amino acids. Germline V gives CDR1 SNHLY, CDR2 FYNNEI. In DNA, the CDR3 is TGTGCCAGCAATAGAAGTCCCTTTGAGACCCAGTACTTC. It yields the protein CASNRSPFETQYF.

The table lists this clone with a count of one. The chain is built from TRBV6-6 and TRBJ1-2, with D uncertain. There are 14 residues in the CDR3. CDR1 MNHNY and CDR2 SVGAGI come from the germline V gene (reference sequence). Between the trimmed V and J ends, which lost 0 bases and 8 bases, there was a span of 13 bases. CDR3 amino acids: CASSYSLGEGGYTF. The CDR3 DNA is TGTGCCAGCAGTTACTCGCTCGGGGAGGGCGGCTACACCTTC.

The chain recombines TRBV15 with TRBJ1-5, with TRBD1 identical over 10 bases. Germline V gene sequence: CDR1 LNHNV, CDR2 YYDKDF (reference sequence). With V trimmed by 3 bases and J by 6 bases, 8 bases remained unmatched. CDR3 length: 16 residues. The CDR3 loop reads CATSRGGQGGRQPQHF. CDR3 DNA: TGTGCCACCAGCAGGGGCGGACAGGGGGGACGTCAGCCCCAGCATTTT.

The chain uses TRBV5-1 and TRBJ1-4; D remains unclear. The length of the CDR3 is 15 residues. CDR1 is SGHRS and CDR2 is YFSETQ in the germline V gene. Trimming took off 0 bases at V and 5 bases at J, with 11 bases between the two ends. This CDR3 is CASSLASAANEKLFF. CDR3 coding DNA: TGCGCCAGCAGCTTGGCCTCGGCGGCGAATGAAAAACTGTTTTTT.

The CDR3 sequence is CAISELVNNEQFF. DNA for the CDR3: TGTGCCATCAGTGAACTAGTCAACAATGAGCAGTTCTTC. The V gene is TRBV10-3, the J gene TRBJ2-1; D might be TRBD2 (5 bases). The germline V and J ends were trimmed by 3 bases and 5 bases, with 8 bases remaining between them. This CDR3 comprises 13 residues. The germline gives CDR1 ENHRY, CDR2 SYGVKD.

This rearrangement joins TRBV19 to TRBJ1-1; no firm D call. V was trimmed by 5 bases and J by 0 bases, leaving 13 bases between them. The CDR3 consists of 15 residues. Germline assignment: CDR1 LNHDA and CDR2 SQIVND (reference sequence). The CDR3 DNA is TGTGCCAGTAGTTCAAGGGAGGGCGTGAACACTGAAGCTTTCTTT. It encodes CASSSREGVNTEAFF.

Regarding this clone: One end of the junction is discordant with germline, which a read error may explain. This chain uses TRBV7-2 with TRBJ1-3; TRBD1 matches at 7 bases. This CDR3 region has 15 residues. Germline V gives CDR1 SGHTA, CDR2 FQGNSA. The CDR3 DNA is TGTGCCAGCAGCGCCTGGGACAGTACGCCTCCAGTCCATGATTTT. This translates into CASSAWDSTPPVHDF.

V gene TRBV14 combines with J gene TRBJ2-3, with TRBD2 matching 14 bases. The CDR3 contains 17 residues. Per the germline V gene, CDR1 is SGHDN and CDR2 is FVKESK. After removal of 3 bases from V and 2 bases from J, the junction contained 4 bases not matched to a gene. Here the CDR3 reads CASSHGTSGGYTDTQYF. The CDR3 nucleotides are TGTGCCAGCAGCCATGGGACTAGCGGGGGTTACACAGATACGCAGTATTTT.

The chain links TRBV19 to TRBJ2-7; 9 bases match TRBD1. V dropped 3 bases and J dropped 5; count of bases not matched to a gene: 8. This CDR3 is 15 amino acids long. Germline V gives CDR1 LNHDA, CDR2 SQIVND (reference sequence). This CDR3 reads CASSMGTGLRNEQYF. For the CDR3, the DNA is TGTGCCAGTAGTATGGGGACAGGGCTTAGGAACGAGCAGTACTTC.

The chain uses TRBV3-1 (or the pseudogene TRBV3-2) and TRBJ1-2; 9 bases agree with TRBD1. Germline trimming cut 1 base from V and 8 bases from J; bases unmatched to any gene: 5. The CDR3 sequence is 14 residues long. Germline lookup yields CDR1 LGHDT and CDR2 YNNKEL (reference sequence). The CDR3 is CASSQATGGWGYTF. DNA of the CDR3: TGTGCCAGCAGCCAAGCGACAGGGGGTTGGGGCTACACCTTC.

The V call is TRBV19, the J call TRBJ1-1; 7 nucleotides match TRBD1. The V and J ends lost 5 bases and 5 bases, in that order; junction bases with no gene match: 5. Per germline, CDR1 LNHDA and CDR2 SQIVND (reference sequence). CDR3 size: 13 residues. This CDR3 reads CASSFQGETEAFF. CDR3 DNA: TGTGCCAGTAGTTTTCAGGGGGAGACTGAAGCTTTCTTT.

The V call is TRBV18, the J call TRBJ1-4; 9 bases fit TRBD1. From germline, CDR1 is KGHSH and CDR2 LQKENI. The V and J ends lost 3 bases and 2 bases, in that order; junction bases with no gene match: 10. CDR3 length: 18 residues. The CDR3 region is CASSPPGTGLLTNEKLFF. The DNA of the CDR3 is TGTGCCAGCTCACCGCCCGGGACAGGGCTTTTGACTAATGAAAAACTGTTTTTT.

This chain uses TRBV28 with TRBJ1-1; D is uncertain. In germline, CDR1 is MDHEN, CDR2 SYDVKM. The V end was cut by 6 bases, the J end by 0 bases, with 11 bases between. This CDR3 is built from 14 residues. This CDR3 reads CASSPFRMNTEAFF. The CDR3, as DNA: TGTGCCAGCAGCCCTTTTAGAATGAACACTGAAGCTTTCTTT. The full variable domain, completed using reference TRBV28 and TRBJ1-1, is DVKVTQSSRYLVKRTGEKVFLECVQDMDHENMFWYRQDPGLGLRLIYFSYDVKMKEKGDIPEGYSVSREKKERFSLILESASTNQTSMYLCASSPFRMNTEAFFGQGTRLTVV.

V usage is TRBV7-9 and J usage is TRBJ1-1; TRBD1 might be the D (5 bases). The CDR3 is 12 residues long. The germline V gene has CDR1 SEHNR and CDR2 FQNEAQ (reference sequence). Trimming pared 5 bases from V and 7 bases from J, leaving 11 bases between. The CDR3 DNA sequence: TGTGCCAGCAGCCCAGACAGTTATGAAGCTTTCTTT. Translated, it gives CASSPDSYEAFF.

The chain uses TRBV27 and TRBJ1-3; no reliable D call. With 5 bases removed from V and 2 bases from J, the gap between germline ends came to 16 bases. Germline V gene data show CDR1 as MNHEY and CDR2 as SMNVEV (reference sequence). The CDR3 totals 16 residues. In DNA, the CDR3 is TGTGCCAGCAGTGAGAGCCCGACTGTAGCTGGAAACACCATATATTTT. Encoded protein: CASSESPTVAGNTIYF.

The CDR3 DNA follows: TGTGCCAGCAGCTTAGTTTTAACAGGGAATGAAAAACTGTTTTTT. This encodes CASSLVLTGNEKLFF. The chain employs TRBV11-3 and TRBJ1-4; perhaps TRBD1 as D (6 bases). V lost 1 base, J lost 5 bases, and 11 bases lay in between. There are 15 residues in the CDR3. From germline, CDR1 is SGHNT and CDR2 YENEEA.

The chain joins TRBV13 to TRBJ2-1; 10 bases are shared with TRBD1. There are 16 residues in the CDR3. With 5 bases clipped from V and 4 bases from J, the junction kept 8 bases outside the gene matches. Germline assignment: CDR1 PRHDT and CDR2 FYEKMQ (reference sequence). CDR3 sequence: CASSATGGHPYNEQFF. CDR3 sequence (DNA): TGTGCCAGCAGCGCGACAGGGGGCCACCCATACAATGAGCAGTTCTTC.

CDR3 residues: CASKLAGGLRTDTQYF. The DNA of the CDR3 is TGTGCCAGCAAGCTAGCGGGGGGGCTCCGCACAGATACGCAGTATTTT. The V and J genes are TRBV28 and TRBJ2-3; TRBD2 matches at 12 bases. This CDR3 is built from 16 residues. The germline gives CDR1 MDHEN, CDR2 SYDVKM. Trimming at V came to 7 bases and at J to 1 base, leaving 6 bases not matched to a gene.

The rearrangement uses TRBV7-9 and TRBJ1-1; D possibly corresponds to TRBD1 (6 bases). CDR1 is SEHNR, CDR2 FQNEAQ, per germline (reference sequence). This CDR3 is 15 amino acids long. V lost 5 bases, J lost 2 bases, and 15 bases lay in between. CDR3 protein: CASSNSQGRNTEAFF. As DNA, the CDR3 is TGTGCCAGCAGCAACTCACAGGGTAGAAACACTGAAGCTTTCTTT.

The V and J genes are TRBV5-1 and TRBJ2-2; 9 nucleotides agree with TRBD1. The J segment lost 6 bases and the V segment lost 2 bases, leaving 5 bases of the junction unmatched. The CDR3 totals 15 residues. Germline CDR1 is SGHRS and CDR2 is YFSETQ. The CDR3 loop is CASSFTGQGAGELFF. The CDR3 coding sequence is TGCGCCAGCAGCTTCACGGGACAGGGAGCCGGGGAGCTGTTTTTT.

This clone was seen more than once but under ten times. This chain joins TRBV6-5 and TRBJ2-2, with TRBD1 matching over 9 bases. With 6 bases clipped from V and 2 bases from J, the junction kept 4 bases outside the gene matches. This CDR3 contains 15 residues. Germline CDR1 MNHEY, CDR2 SVGAGI. CDR3 sequence: CASRGDRVNTGELFF. The CDR3 nucleotides read TGTGCCAGCAGGGGGGACAGGGTTAACACCGGGGAGCTGTTTTTT.

V is TRBV3-1 (or the pseudogene TRBV3-2) and J is TRBJ2-7; D uncertain. V was pared by 1 base and J by 4 bases, with 14 bases between. There are 15 residues in the CDR3. Germline CDR1 is LGHDT and CDR2 is YNNKEL (reference sequence). The CDR3 DNA reads as TGTGCCAGCAGCCAAGGTCAGGTTGCAAAGTACGAGCAGTACTTC. This translates into CASSQGQVAKYEQYF.

The chain combines TRBV4-1 with TRBJ2-7; D perhaps matches TRBD1 (6 bases). The germline V and J ends were trimmed by 4 bases and 3 bases, with 16 bases remaining between them. Germline CDR1 is MGHRA and CDR2 is YSYEKL. This CDR3 has 15 residues. The chain's CDR3 is CASSPNRDTSYEQYF. The DNA for the CDR3 is TGCGCCAGCAGCCCAAACCGGGACACCAGCTACGAGCAGTACTTC.

The chain employs TRBV5-5 and TRBJ2-6; D gene ambiguous. Deletions cut 0 bases from V and 0 bases from J, with 7 bases between. The CDR3 length is 16 residues. In germline, CDR1 is SGHKS, CDR2 YYEKEE (reference sequence). The CDR3 loop reads CASSLGQISGANVLTF. Written as DNA, the CDR3 is TGTGCCAGCAGCTTGGGGCAGATCTCTGGGGCCAACGTCCTGACTTTC.